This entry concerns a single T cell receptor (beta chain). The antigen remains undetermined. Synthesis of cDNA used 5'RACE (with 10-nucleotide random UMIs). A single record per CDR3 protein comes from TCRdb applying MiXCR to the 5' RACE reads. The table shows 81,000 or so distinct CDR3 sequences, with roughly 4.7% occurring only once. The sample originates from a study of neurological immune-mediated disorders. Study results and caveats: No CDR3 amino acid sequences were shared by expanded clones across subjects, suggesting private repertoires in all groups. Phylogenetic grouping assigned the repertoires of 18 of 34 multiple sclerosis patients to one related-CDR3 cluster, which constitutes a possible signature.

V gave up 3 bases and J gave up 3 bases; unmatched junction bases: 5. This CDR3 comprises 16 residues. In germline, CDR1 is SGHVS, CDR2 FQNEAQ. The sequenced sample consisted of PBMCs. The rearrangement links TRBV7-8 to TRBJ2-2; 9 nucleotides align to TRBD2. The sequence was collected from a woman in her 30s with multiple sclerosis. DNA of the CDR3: TGTGCCAGCAGCTTTAGCGGGGGCCTCTACACCGGGGAGCTGTTTTTT. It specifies CASSFSGGLYTGELFF.